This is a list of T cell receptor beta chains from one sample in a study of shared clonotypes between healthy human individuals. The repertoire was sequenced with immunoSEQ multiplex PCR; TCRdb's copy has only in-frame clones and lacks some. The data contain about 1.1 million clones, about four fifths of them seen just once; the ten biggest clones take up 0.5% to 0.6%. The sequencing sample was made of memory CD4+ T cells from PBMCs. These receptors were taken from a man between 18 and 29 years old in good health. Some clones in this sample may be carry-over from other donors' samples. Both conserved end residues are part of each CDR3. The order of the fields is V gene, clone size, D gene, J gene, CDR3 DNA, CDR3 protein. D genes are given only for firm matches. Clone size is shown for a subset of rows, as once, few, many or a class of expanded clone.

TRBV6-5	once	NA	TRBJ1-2	TGTGCCAGCAGTTACCGGGGACCCGTCTATGGCTACACCTTC	CASSYRGPVYGYTF
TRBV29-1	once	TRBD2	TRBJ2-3	TGCAGCGTTGAAGCGCCCGGGACTAGCGGAAACACAGATACGCAGTATTTT	CSVEAPGTSGNTDTQYF
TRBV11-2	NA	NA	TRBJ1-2	TGTGCCAGCAGCTTAGGGTGGGGCCAGGATGGCTACACCTTC	CASSLGWGQDGYTF
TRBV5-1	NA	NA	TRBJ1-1	TGCGCCAGCAGCTTGTTCGGGAATAGTGGCACTGAAGCTTTCTTT	CASSLFGNSGTEAFF
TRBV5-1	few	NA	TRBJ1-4	TGCGCCTTACTTGGGTCGGAATTGATGTGTGAAAAACTGTTTTTT	CALLGSELMCEKLFF
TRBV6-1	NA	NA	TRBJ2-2	TGTGCCAGCACCCGGGCCTCCGCGAACACCGGGGAGCTGTTTTTT	CASTRASANTGELFF
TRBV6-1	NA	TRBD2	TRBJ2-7	TGTGCCAGCACGCCGGGACTAGCCCACTACGAGCAGTACTTC	CASTPGLAHYEQYF
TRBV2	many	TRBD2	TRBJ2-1	TGTGCCAGCAGCCGACTAGCAAACTCCTACAATGAGCAGTTCTTC	CASSRLANSYNEQFF
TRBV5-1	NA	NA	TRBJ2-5	TGCGCCAGCAGCGGGATCTCAGGGACGGGGGAGACCCAGTACTTC	CASSGISGTGETQYF
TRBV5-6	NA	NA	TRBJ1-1	TGTGCCAGCAGCCATATTCGGACCAGGGAGGGGGTCACTGAAGCTTTCTTT	CASSHIRTREGVTEAFF
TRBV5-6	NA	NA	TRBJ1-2	TGTGCCAGCAGCTTGGTTTCAGCGGTGGGCTATGGCTACACCTTC	CASSLVSAVGYGYTF
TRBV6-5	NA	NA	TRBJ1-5	TGTGCCAGCAGTTACTCAAGGAGGGAGCAGCCCCAGCATTTT	CASSYSRREQPQHF
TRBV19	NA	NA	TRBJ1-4	TGTGCCAGTACCCCCAGGGGCCCTGAAAAACTGTTTTTT	CASTPRGPEKLFF
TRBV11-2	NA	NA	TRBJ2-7	TGTGCCAGCAGCCATATCCGGACAGACACGCGGGGTTACGAGCAGTACTTC	CASSHIRTDTRGYEQYF
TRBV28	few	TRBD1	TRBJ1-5	TGTGCCAGCAGTTTCGACAGGGCCCCATACAATCAGCCCCAGCATTTT	CASSFDRAPYNQPQHF
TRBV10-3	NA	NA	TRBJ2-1	TGTGCCATCAGTGAGTCCCTAGAATACAATGAGCAGTTCTTC	CAISESLEYNEQFF
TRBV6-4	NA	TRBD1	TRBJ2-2	TGTGCCAGCAGTTCCGGGACAGGGGGGCCCGGGGAGCTGTTTTTT	CASSSGTGGPGELFF
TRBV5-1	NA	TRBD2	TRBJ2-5	TGCGCCAGCAGCTTCCAAGGACTAGCGGGAGGATTTGCGGAGACCCAGTACTTC	CASSFQGLAGGFAETQYF
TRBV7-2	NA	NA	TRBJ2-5	TGTGCCAGCAGCGAGGAAGGGGAGACCCAGTACTTC	CASSEEGETQYF
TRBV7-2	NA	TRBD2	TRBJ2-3	TGTGCCAGCAGCTTTGGACTAGCGGGAGGGTCGGGAGATACGCAGTATTTT	CASSFGLAGGSGDTQYF
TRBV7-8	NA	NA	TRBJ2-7	TGTGCCAGCAGCCGAATTAGCATGGAGCAGTACTTC	CASSRISMEQYF
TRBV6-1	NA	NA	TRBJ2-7	TGTGCCAGCAGTTGGACCACAACCTACGAGCAGTACTTC	CASSWTTTYEQYF
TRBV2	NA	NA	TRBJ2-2	TGTGCCAGTTCGCGAGTAGAGGTCGGGGAGCTGTTTTTT	CASSRVEVGELFF
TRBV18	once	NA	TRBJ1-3	TGTGCCAGCTCACAGGGACTATCGAGCTCTGGAAACACCATATATTTT	CASSQGLSSSGNTIYF
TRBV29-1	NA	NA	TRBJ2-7	TGCAGCGTTGAGAAGACAGGGACTCACTACGAGCAGTACTTC	CSVEKTGTHYEQYF
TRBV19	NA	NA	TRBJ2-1	TGTGCCAGTAGACCAACTAGTGCTCTCAATGAGCAGTTCTTC	CASRPTSALNEQFF
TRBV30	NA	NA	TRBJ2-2	TGTGCCTGGAGTGTACAGGGAGCAACCGGGGAGCTGTTTTTT	CAWSVQGATGELFF
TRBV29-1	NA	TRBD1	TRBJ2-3	TGCAGCGTTGAAGATCCGGGCGGCAGTAATAGGGGGCACACAGATACGCAGTATTTT	CSVEDPGGSNRGHTDTQYF
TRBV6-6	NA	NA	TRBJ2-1	TGTGCCAGCAGTGGGGGGTCCTCCTACAATGAGCAGTTCTTC	CASSGGSSYNEQFF
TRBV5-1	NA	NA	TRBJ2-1	TGCGCCAGCACTACCGACAGCCCAAACTACAATGAGCAGTTCTTC	CASTTDSPNYNEQFF
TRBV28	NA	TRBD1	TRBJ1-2	TGTGTCAGCAGTTTCGACAGGGCCTATGGCTACACCTTC	CVSSFDRAYGYTF
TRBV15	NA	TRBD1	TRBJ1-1	TGTGCCACCAGCAGGGGACAGGGGGGGACTGAAGCTTTCTTT	CATSRGQGGTEAFF
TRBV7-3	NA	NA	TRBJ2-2	TGTGCCAGCAGCCCGGGGTCAACCTCGGCCGGGGAGCTGTTTTTT	CASSPGSTSAGELFF
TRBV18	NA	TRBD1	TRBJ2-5	TGTGCCAGCTCACGGCAGGAGCTGACAGGGGGTGAGACCCAGTACTTC	CASSRQELTGGETQYF
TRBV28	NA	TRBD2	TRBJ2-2	TGTGCCAGCAGTCCACCCCTTCTAGCGGGCAACACCGGGGAGCTGTTTTTT	CASSPPLLAGNTGELFF
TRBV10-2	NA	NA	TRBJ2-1	TGCGCCAGCAGTGATTTTGGGAGGCCCAATGAGCAGTTCTTC	CASSDFGRPNEQFF
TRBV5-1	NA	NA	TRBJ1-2	TGCGCCAGCAGCCCCGGGGGAAATCGGTATGGCTACACCTTC	CASSPGGNRYGYTF